This T cell receptor (beta chain) was captured in a study of post-analysis software for immune sequencing data. Study results and limitations: Patients had higher frequencies than controls of four to six TRBV segments, including TRBV5-6, TRBV5-1 and TRBV20-1.

The CDR3 totals 18 residues. Trimming removed 0 bases from V and 0 bases from J; junction bases left unmatched: 10. CDR1 and CDR2 from the germline V gene are SGHTA and FQGNSA. This clonotype has only a few counts. Its specificity is not known. The TCR beta cDNA libraries contained unique molecular identifiers. TCRdb itself ran the PCR reads through MiXCR, one entry per CDR3 protein. The sample has about half a million distinct CDR3 sequences; less than 40% are singletons. This clonotype originated in a girl aged 2-17 years with multiple sclerosis. This chain connects TRBV7-2 to TRBJ1-1; 7 bases agree with TRBD1. Sequencing was performed on blood. CDR3 nucleotide sequence: TGTGCCAGCAGCTTAGCCCCCTGGACAGGACGTATGAACACTGAAGCTTTCTTT. Its protein product is CASSLAPWTGRMNTEAFF.